This paragraph covers one T cell receptor (beta chain) sequence. Researchers ran the PCR with 60 Vbeta and 13 Jbeta primers. TCRdb keeps only in-frame clones here, not all; method: immunoSEQ multiplex PCR. Among roughly 61,000 clones listed, 80% were seen once. This sample is part of a study of cytomegalovirus exposure and HLA in healthy donors. Germline CDR1 is GTSNPN and CDR2 is SVGIG (reference sequence). Germline trimming cut 8 bases from V and 1 base from J; bases unmatched to any gene: 10. The length of the CDR3 is 16 residues. The clonotype comes from a male donor in good health and CMV-seronegative. The rearrangement uses TRBV30 and TRBJ2-7, with 14 bases identical to TRBD2. The sequenced material came from PBMCs. In DNA, the CDR3 is TGTGCCCTGGAGACTAGCGGGGGGGTTATATCCTACGAGCAGTACTTC. Protein sequence: CALETSGGVISYEQYF.